This TCR beta chain appears in the sequencing data of a study of blood T cell repertoires in COVID-19 (dated by TCRdb to 2020 to 2021). For the wider study: The collaborator samples originated in the United States, Italy and Spain and spanned the acute and convalescent phases of COVID-19. Nearly every sample came with metadata listing a de-identified subject ID, COVID-19 status, age in years and sex. The material from the prospective study consisted of cDNA or gDNA derived from T cells, B-cell-depleted T cells, or PBMCs. The repertoires were released in a freely available public database intended as a resource for research on the immune response to SARS-CoV-2. Where available, HLA class I and class II types were obtained from metadata supplied by the sample provider rather than from assay-based typing. The samples were drawn from two sources: the first 160 participants of the ongoing ImmuneRACE study, and 1,200 or so subjects contributed by 6 global collaborators. Subjects who had been exposed to COVID-19, were actively infected with it, or had recovered from it provided the deeply sampled blood TCRbeta repertoires that made up the dataset.

As to this clone: Its antigen remains undetermined. Base qualities are not at hand, and no much larger clone is one base apart.

The paper's findings and limits, for the study overall: The quantity of clinical and demographic metadata differed by source and by participant and was supplied without curation.

In Seattle, one collaborating source enrolled patients while the infection was active and tracked those patients longitudinally over the course of disease. The collaborating institutions used their own protocols to collect whole blood in K2EDTA tubes. Collaborator samples were shipped for TCRbeta analysis as frozen whole blood, isolated PBMCs, or DNA extracted from either sample type. TCRbeta CDR3 regions were amplified from genomic DNA using the immunoSEQ Assay, a bias-controlled multiplex PCR. On the study's bioinformatics: Within the assay, amplification of reference gene primers was used to estimate how many nucleated cells each sample contained. Sequence reads were collapsed and filtered to measure the absolute abundance of every unique TCRbeta CDR3 rearrangement. Productive Simpson clonality was computed per sample as the square root of Simpson's diversity index over productive rearrangements. TCRdb took over this immuneACCESS table, retaining in-frame rearrangements with V and J assigned. Such tables are incomplete; in checked studies, under half of the missing clones stem from an unresolved V gene, and the remainder is unexplained. The V and J calls and clone size are taken from that table; D and trimming were inferred from the DNA. Present in this sample are 300,000 to 350,000 clones, around 90% of which were seen just once. The ten largest clonotypes hold under 1.1% of the sample.

From the cysteine up to the phenylalanine, the CDR3 has a length of 12 residues. Only the CDR3 part of the read is kept: 36 bases, read in frame from the first base. CDR1 is given as GTSNPN and CDR2 as SVGIG, both from the germline V gene (reference sequence). V drops 2 bases and J drops 3 bases, leaving 6 bases in between. Specimen: peripheral blood. The V gene is TRBV30 and the J gene is TRBJ2-3, with the D gene uncertain. The receptor was derived from a middle-aged woman with COVID-19, enrolled during active disease. The CDR3 reads CAWSTGTDTQYF. The bases are TGTGCCTGGAGTACCGGGACAGATACGCAGTATTTT.